The 20 T cell receptor beta chains presented below share a single source sample, sequenced in a study of shared clonotypes between healthy human individuals. Some clones are missing from TCRdb's copy, which holds only in-frame ones; the method was immunoSEQ multiplex PCR. Among about 2,500,000 clones listed, roughly nine tenths were seen once. Source material: naive CD4+ T cells sorted from blood. As to subset: CD45RA+ positively selected. All receptors derive from a man younger than 35 in good health.

The chain recombines TRBV27 with TRBJ1-4; D unresolved. The CDR3 length is 14 residues. Germline values: CDR1 MNHEY, CDR2 SMNVEV (reference sequence). V was clipped by 2 bases and J by 3 bases, with 7 bases between them. The CDR3 DNA reads TGTGCCAGCAGTTTACAGCTTTCTAATGAAAAACTGTTTTTT. Residues: CASSLQLSNEKLFF.

The V call is TRBV2, the J call TRBJ2-7, with D possibly matching TRBD1 (6 bases). The CDR3 contains 17 residues. Germline V lookup: CDR1 SNHLY, CDR2 FYNNEI. Between the trimmed V and J ends, which lost 3 bases and 0 bases, there was a span of 18 bases. The CDR3: CASSDGLGAGASYEQYF. The CDR3 bases are TGTGCCAGCAGTGATGGTTTGGGAGCAGGGGCCTCCTACGAGCAGTACTTC.

The chain links TRBV5-1 to TRBJ1-5, with 8 bases matching TRBD1. V lost 1 base, J lost 3 bases, and 3 bases stayed unmatched. The CDR3 loop spans 15 amino acids. CDR1 is SGHRS and CDR2 is YFSETQ in the germline V gene. The CDR3 sequence: CASSLLGQVNQPQHF. The CDR3, as DNA: TGCGCCAGCAGCTTGCTGGGACAGGTCAATCAGCCCCAGCATTTT.

This chain connects TRBV9 to TRBJ2-7; 8 bases align to TRBD1. The CDR3 runs to 17 residues. Germline lookup yields CDR1 SGDLS and CDR2 YYNGEE. The trim removed 4 bases at V and 3 bases at J, leaving 15 bases unmatched. CDR3 region: CASSPNPGTGAYYEQYF. CDR3 coding DNA: TGTGCCAGCAGCCCCAACCCCGGGACAGGAGCCTACTACGAGCAGTACTTC.

The V gene is TRBV18, the J gene TRBJ2-3; TRBD2 matches 8 bases. Germline CDR1 and CDR2: KGHSH and LQKENI. J lost 1 base, V lost 4 bases, and 13 bases had no gene match. The CDR3 runs to 18 residues. The CDR3 nucleotides are TGTGCCAGCTCACTCACCTTACTGGGAGCGGGGGGCACAGATACGCAGTATTTT. Translation: CASSLTLLGAGGTDTQYF. Together with reference TRBV18 and TRBJ2-3, the CDR3 gives the full variable domain: NAGVMQNPRHLVRRRGQEARLRCSPMKGHSHVYWYRQLPEEGLKFMVYLQKENIIDESGMPKERFSAEFPKEGPSILRIQQVVRGDSAAYFCASSLTLLGAGGTDTQYFGPGTRLTVL.

The genes are TRBV7-2 and TRBJ2-2, with TRBD2 identical over 12 bases. The length of the CDR3 is 18 residues. Looked up from germline, CDR1 is SGHTA and CDR2 is FQGNSA. Trimming took 5 bases from V and 2 from J; bases not matched to a gene: 9. This CDR3 reads CASSTIGLAGSNTGELFF. The DNA of the CDR3 is TGTGCCAGCAGCACCATCGGACTAGCGGGATCAAACACCGGGGAGCTGTTTTTT.

V gene TRBV4-2 combines with J gene TRBJ1-2, with D maybe TRBD1 (5 bases). Germline CDR1 is LGHNA and CDR2 is YNFKEQ. V lost 4 bases to trimming and J lost 9 bases, with 18 bases between them. The CDR3 covers 14 residues. The CDR3 coding sequence is TGTGCCAGCAGCCGCCTAGGGGCCGGGGTCAGCTACACCTTC. It encodes CASSRLGAGVSYTF.

The V call is TRBV6-5, the J call TRBJ2-1; 10 bases are a match to TRBD1. CDR1 and CDR2 (germline): MNHEY, SVGAGI. CDR3 length: 15 amino acids. V was pared by 9 bases and J by 0 bases, with 5 bases of the junction left unmatched. The CDR3 spells CASSTGGGSYNEQFF. CDR3 DNA: TGTGCCAGTTCGACAGGGGGCGGCTCCTACAATGAGCAGTTCTTC.

The rearrangement joins TRBV11-3 to TRBJ2-7; D is ambiguous. V was shortened by 2 bases and J by 3 bases, with 11 bases between the two germline ends. CDR1 SGHNT and CDR2 YENEEA come from the germline V gene. The CDR3 is 14 residues long. CDR3 protein: CASSLRHGDYEQYF. DNA of the CDR3: TGTGCCAGCAGCTTAAGACACGGAGACTACGAGCAGTACTTC.

The chain employs TRBV7-8 and TRBJ1-1; 8 bases line up with TRBD1. The germline V gene has CDR1 SGHVS and CDR2 FQNEAQ. The junction had 0 bases not matched to a gene; V was cut back by 1 base and J by 8 bases. The CDR3 covers 12 residues. This CDR3 reads CASSLGDREAFF. For the CDR3, the DNA is TGTGCCAGCAGCTTAGGGGACAGGGAAGCTTTCTTT.

V usage is TRBV6-1 and J usage is TRBJ1-1; D unresolved. The V end was cut by 1 base, the J end by 4 bases, with 10 bases between. CDR3 length: 14 residues. Per the germline V gene, CDR1 is MNHNS and CDR2 is SASEGT. CDR3: CASSEGDLGTEAFF. CDR3 coding DNA: TGTGCCAGCAGTGAAGGCGACCTGGGCACTGAAGCTTTCTTT.

A remark on this clone: Other nucleotide sequences in the sample specify the same CDR3. This chain joins TRBV7-9 and TRBJ2-2; the match to TRBD1 covers 8 bases. This CDR3 has 15 amino acids. The V and J ends lost 3 bases and 1 base, in that order; junction bases with no gene match: 1. Germline V gives CDR1 SEHNR, CDR2 FQNEAQ (reference sequence). For the CDR3, the DNA is TGTGCCAGCAGCTTTGGACAGGGGAACACCGGGGAGCTGTTTTTT. It translates to CASSFGQGNTGELFF. Looking up the rest from reference TRBV7-9 and TRBJ2-2 gives the full variable domain: DTGVSQNPRHKITKRGQNVTFRCDPISEHNRLYWYRQTLGQGPEFLTYFQNEAQLEKSRLLSDRFSAERPKGSFSTLEIQRTEQGDSAMYLCASSFGQGNTGELFFGEGSRLTVL.

The V call is TRBV18, the J call TRBJ2-5, with a possible D match to TRBD2 (6 bases). There are 17 residues in the CDR3. V shed 0 bases and J shed 0 bases, with 14 bases lying between them. From germline, CDR1 is KGHSH and CDR2 LQKENI. The CDR3, as DNA: TGTGCCAGCTCACCACCTGGCCGGGGGTCGTACCAAGAGACCCAGTACTTC. Its translation: CASSPPGRGSYQETQYF.

This chain connects TRBV5-1 to TRBJ1-6; tentatively, D is TRBD1 (5 bases). The ends were cut back, 4 bases at V and 7 bases at J, with 15 bases in the middle. CDR1 and CDR2 (germline): SGHRS, YFSETQ. This CDR3 is built from 15 residues. The CDR3: CASSIGTAANSPLHF. Here the CDR3 DNA reads TGCGCCAGCAGCATAGGGACCGCCGCAAATTCACCCCTCCACTTT.

This chain uses TRBV5-4 with TRBJ2-5; 8 bases are shared with TRBD1. The CDR3 runs 16 residues. Germline V gene sequence: CDR1 SGHNT, CDR2 YYREEE (reference sequence). Germline trimming cut 4 bases from V and 0 bases from J; bases unmatched to any gene: 8. This CDR3 reads CASSARGLVNQETQYF. The CDR3 nucleotides are TGTGCCAGCAGCGCCAGGGGGCTTGTTAACCAAGAGACCCAGTACTTC.

For this clone: Its ends do not fully match the called genes, so a read error is possible. The J gene is TRBJ2-5, the V gene TRBV7-7; possibly TRBD2 for D (6 bases). Germline CDR1 is SSHAT and CDR2 is FNYEAQ (reference sequence). The CDR3 is made up of 14 amino acids. CDR3 region: CASSLARDSVAQYF. The CDR3 DNA follows: TGTGCTAGCAGCTTAGCGCGGGACTCCGTGGCCCAGTACTTC.

The chain links TRBV10-3 to TRBJ2-5; no firm D call. V lost 2 bases, J lost 3 bases, and 10 bases lay in between. Per the germline V gene, CDR1 is ENHRY and CDR2 is SYGVKD. This CDR3 is 14 amino acids long. This chain's CDR3 is CAISETAQEETQYF. The CDR3 DNA is TGTGCCATCAGTGAGACGGCGCAGGAAGAGACCCAGTACTTC.

This chain joins TRBV7-3 and TRBJ2-1, with D maybe TRBD2 (5 bases). CDR1 SGHTA and CDR2 FQGTGA come from the germline V gene. The CDR3 sequence is 14 residues long. V lost 0 bases to trimming and J lost 9 bases, with 12 bases between them. This chain's CDR3 is CASSLTNLAGEQFF. Here the CDR3 DNA reads TGTGCCAGCAGCTTAACGAACCTGGCGGGTGAGCAGTTCTTC.

The DNA for the CDR3 is TGTGCCAGCAGTGATTATTTGTACAGATTTGCAACTAATGAAAAACTGTTTTTT. This encodes CASSDYLYRFATNEKLFF. V usage is TRBV6-1 and J usage is TRBJ1-4; D remains ambiguous. Trimming cost V 3 bases and J 0 bases, with 17 bases left between them. This CDR3 is built from 18 residues. Germline V CDR1 and CDR2: MNHNS, SASEGT.

This rearrangement joins TRBV29-1 to TRBJ2-5, with 7 bases lining up with TRBD1. The CDR3 sequence is 13 residues long. Germline CDR1 and CDR2: SQVTM and ANQGSEA. J gave up 1 base and V 4 bases, and 3 bases lay outside the gene matches. The CDR3 here is CSVGKGAQETQYF. DNA of the CDR3: TGCAGCGTTGGAAAGGGGGCCCAAGAGACCCAGTACTTC.